These 2 T cell receptor beta chains originate from one sample sequenced in a study of shared clonotypes between healthy human individuals. The method was immunoSEQ multiplex PCR; TCRdb's version includes in-frame clones alone and lacks a portion of them. The sample includes a few hundred thousand clones, 79% of them seen just once. The sequenced sample consisted of PBMCs. The receptors stem from a woman in her thirties or forties in good health. Some clones in this sample may be carry-over from other donors' samples.

The chain employs TRBV4-1 and TRBJ1-3; D not resolved. The CDR3 totals 15 residues. V lost 1 base and J lost 0, with 7 bases in between. CDR1 and CDR2 (germline): MGHRA, YSYEKL. The CDR3 DNA reads as TGCGCCAGCAGCCAAGGAAAGGACTCTGGAAACACCATATATTTT. As protein: CASSQGKDSGNTIYF.

The V call is TRBV30, the J call TRBJ2-1; D is unresolved. Germline lookup yields CDR1 GTSNPN and CDR2 SVGIG (reference sequence). The V gene lost 1 base and the J gene lost 3 bases, with 16 bases spanning the gap. This CDR3 spans 16 amino acids. The CDR3 here is CAWSEERTPVYNEQFF. The CDR3 bases are TGTGCCTGGAGTGAGGAACGGACCCCGGTCTACAATGAGCAGTTCTTC. Supplemented by reference TRBV30 and TRBJ2-1, the full variable domain reads SQTIHQWPATLVQPVGSPLSLECTVEGTSNPNLYWYRQAAGRGLQLLFYSVGIGQISSEVPQNLSASRPQDRQFILSSKKLLLSDSGFYLCAWSEERTPVYNEQFFGPGTRLTVL.